Reported below is one T cell receptor beta chain. Its antigen is still unknown. Amplification used 60 Vbeta primers and 13 Jbeta primers. Study processing details: In a later analysis, around 11 million of some 80 million unique beta chains occurred in at least two donors. The protocol was immunoSEQ multiplex PCR, while the TCRdb copy is restricted to in-frame clones and leaves out a portion. V and J calls and clone size are those listed in that table; D and trimming were worked out from the DNA. The repertoire includes approximately 150,000 clones, 80% of them detected once, and 1.3% sits in the top ten. The sample comes from a study of cytomegalovirus exposure and HLA in healthy donors. Points from the study as a whole: Rare sequences made up most TCRs, while some public TCRs were found in many donors. Later work found that TCR association rates differed between HLA loci; DRB1 had the most and HLA-C the fewest. The authors enumerated some 160 TCR beta chains as linked to cytomegalovirus.

Germline values: CDR1 DFQATT, CDR2 SNEGSKA (reference sequence). This CDR3 region has 11 residues. V was pared by 5 bases and J by 2 bases, with 6 bases between. The sequenced sample was PBMCs. The source is a man aged 30 to 45 in good health and CMV-seronegative. This chain uses TRBV20-1 with TRBJ1-1; unclear D gene. CDR3 amino acids: CSAVINTEAFF. DNA of the CDR3: TGCAGTGCTGTAATAAACACTGAAGCTTTCTTT.